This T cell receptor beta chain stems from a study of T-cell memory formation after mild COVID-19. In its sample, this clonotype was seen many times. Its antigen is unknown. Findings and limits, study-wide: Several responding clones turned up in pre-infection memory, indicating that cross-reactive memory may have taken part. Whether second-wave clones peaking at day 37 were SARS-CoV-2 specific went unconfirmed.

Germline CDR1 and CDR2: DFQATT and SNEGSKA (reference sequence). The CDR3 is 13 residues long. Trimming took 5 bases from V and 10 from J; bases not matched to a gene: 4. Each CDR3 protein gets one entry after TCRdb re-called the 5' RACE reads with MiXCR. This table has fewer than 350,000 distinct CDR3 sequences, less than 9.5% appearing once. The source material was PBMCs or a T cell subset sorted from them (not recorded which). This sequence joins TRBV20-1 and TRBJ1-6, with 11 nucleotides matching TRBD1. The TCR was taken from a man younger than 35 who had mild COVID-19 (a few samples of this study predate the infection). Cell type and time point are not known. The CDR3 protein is CSAYGQGASPLHF. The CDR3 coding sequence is TGCAGTGCTTATGGACAGGGGGCGTCACCCCTCCACTTT.